The entry that follows covers one TCR beta chain sequence. The record originates from a study of blood T cell repertoires in COVID-19. Study context: In each case, the material was cDNA or gDNA derived from T cells, B-cell-depleted T cells, or PBMCs.

Study processing details: For nucleated cells, counts were estimated from reference gene primer amplification. Profiling relied on immunoSEQ multiplex PCR, and the TCRdb table lists in-frame clones only, not all of them. That table furnishes V, J and clone size, whereas the DNA furnished D and trimming. The sample records about 250,000 clones, 88% being singletons. Between the trimmed V and J ends, which lost 0 bases and 0 bases, there was a span of 7 bases. The CDR3 extends over 15 amino acids. Germline values: CDR1 SGDLS, CDR2 YYNGEE. Specimen: peripheral blood. The clonotype originates from a woman between 40 and 55 years old who had recovered from COVID-19. The chain links TRBV9 to TRBJ1-3, with a weak D call TRBD1 (5 bases). CDR3 DNA: TGTGCCAGCAGCGTAGAGACAGCCTCTGGAAACACCATATATTTT. Its translation is CASSVETASGNTIYF.